This T cell receptor (beta chain) is drawn from a study of beta chain features in type 1 diabetes. The CDR3 has 14 amino acids. Germline CDR1 SGHVS, CDR2 FQNEAQ. V lost 4 bases to trimming and J lost 2 bases, with 12 bases between them. Comment on this clone: Its antigen is unknown.

Sequenced material consisted of expressed TCRB transcripts (all of the isolated RNA was reverse transcribed). The read count averaged roughly 4 million across naive, central memory and regulatory T cell samples. The protocol was immunoSEQ multiplex PCR, while the TCRdb copy is restricted to in-frame clones and leaves out a portion. The data show about 360,000 clones, around 13% seen once. Via the markers CD45RO/CCR7/CD25/CD127/CD95/CD27, stem cell-like memory, regulatory, central memory and naive CD4+ cells were sorted. Study-level findings and limits: Moderate but significant shortening of TCRB CDR3s was recorded in all four CD4+ subsets from Type 1 diabetes patients. A potential PCR bias toward shorter templates would be equal in patient and control samples.

The rearrangement uses TRBV7-8 and TRBJ2-7; weak D call: TRBD1 (6 bases). The sample consisted of naive CD4+ T cells from blood. This clonotype was sampled from a man between 18 and 35 years old in good health. The CDR3 is CASSYNRAPYEQYF. The CDR3 coding sequence is TGTGCCAGCAGCTATAACAGGGCCCCCTACGAGCAGTACTTC.